This T cell receptor beta chain was sequenced for a study of blood T cells in healthy people across ages (dated by TCRdb to the mid-2010s). For the study in its entirety: In model experiments, template switching captured about one uniquely barcoded TCR beta cDNA molecule for every two T cells. Age-related changes in TCR beta repertoire diversity were measured in the study by deep sequencing normalized with unique cDNA molecular identifiers. The donors were split into four age groups: young (average about 16 years), middle-aged (39), aged (roughly 60) and long-lived (approximately 80). To avoid experimental bias, donors of different ages were randomly spread across the sequencing lanes. The study analyzed two additional independent replicas of 1 million unique cDNA reads from the same blood draw for two donors, one aged 18 to 29 and one aged 80 or older.

Points on this clonotype: The specificity of this receptor is unknown. Nothing much larger sits one base from this clone, and base qualities are not available.

The donors were 40 or so Caucasian individuals from Russia, aged roughly 6 to 90 years, who were systemically healthy. Roughly 11 milliliters of peripheral blood were drawn from each donor into EDTA-treated Vacutainer tubes. Ficoll-Paque density-gradient centrifugation was used to isolate PBMCs, with at least 6.5 million per sample. Trizol reagent was used to extract total RNA from PBMCs, with at least 5.5 micrograms per sample. For every donor, flow cytometry on a PBMC aliquot measured the percentage of naive CD45RAhigh/CD27high T cells. The CDR3 runs 14 residues from the cysteine to the phenylalanine. Only the CDR3 DNA stays, 42 bases, in frame from base 1. At the junction V is shortened by 5 bases and J by 1 base, with 13 bases in between. The germline V gene (reference sequence) yields DFQATT for CDR1 and SNEGSKA for CDR2. What the authors observed across the whole study: Estimates of total diversity from one million sequenced T cells were regarded as lower bounds and underestimates. Because the CMV infection status of the donors was unknown, age-related changes in expanded clonotypes may potentially have been confounded. As age increased, observed TCR beta diversity per million T cells dropped in a roughly linear way, and a significant reduction was already evident by age 40. Compared with the aged group, more naive CD4+ T cells, fewer expanded clones and increased TCR diversity were shown by the long-lived group, suggesting age selection. A strong correlation was found between observed TCR beta diversity and the percentage of naive T cells measured by flow cytometry. Since profiling was done on bulk unsorted PBMCs, naive and antigen-experienced compartments could not be conclusively compared.

Library preparation employed 5' RACE. Instrument on record: Illumina HiSeq 2500. A second PCR of about 6 to 12 cycles was run with a J-beta primer mix and a sample-barcoded 5' primer. A unique molecular identifier was introduced onto each TCR beta cDNA molecule by a template-switch 5' adaptor carrying 12 random nucleotides. At least 2.5 million CDR3-containing paired-end reads were obtained from each sample. First-strand cDNA synthesis was performed from all RNA using the Mint cDNA synthesis kit, with priming by a TRBC-specific oligonucleotide. Following uracil-DNA glycosylase treatment, all cDNA underwent a first 18-cycle PCR with the universal primers M1SS and BC2_uni_R. Turning to the authors' computational methods: Normalization of each sample was performed by random selection of 1 million high-quality reads, each carrying a distinct molecular identifier. Reads sharing molecular identifiers were discarded rather than binned into consensus sequences. CDR3 identification, clonotype clustering and error correction used MiTCR with a Q25 quality threshold and the strictest error-elimination algorithm. A nonparametric unseen species model using Euler transformation provided a lower-bound estimate of total TCR beta diversity. The public sequencing data were trimmed at Q25 with fastp and processed into clonotypes with MiXCR by TCRdb, which kept only in-frame beta chains. Entries are consolidated by CDR3 protein sequence, retaining the most common genes and DNA. The V and J calls and clone size come from TCRdb's table, not from the authors' own analysis. Here the sample has roughly 1,700,000 distinct CDR3 sequences; 28% occur a single time. Roughly 8.2% of the sample rests with the top ten.

The sequence derives from a woman in her twenties or thirties in good health. The sequenced sample was blood. The chain employs TRBV20-1 and TRBJ2-3; tentative D gene TRBD2, with 6 bases matching. CDR3 region: CSAAAQRGTDTQYF. The DNA sequence reads TGCAGTGCTGCCGCCCAGCGGGGCACAGATACGCAGTATTTT.